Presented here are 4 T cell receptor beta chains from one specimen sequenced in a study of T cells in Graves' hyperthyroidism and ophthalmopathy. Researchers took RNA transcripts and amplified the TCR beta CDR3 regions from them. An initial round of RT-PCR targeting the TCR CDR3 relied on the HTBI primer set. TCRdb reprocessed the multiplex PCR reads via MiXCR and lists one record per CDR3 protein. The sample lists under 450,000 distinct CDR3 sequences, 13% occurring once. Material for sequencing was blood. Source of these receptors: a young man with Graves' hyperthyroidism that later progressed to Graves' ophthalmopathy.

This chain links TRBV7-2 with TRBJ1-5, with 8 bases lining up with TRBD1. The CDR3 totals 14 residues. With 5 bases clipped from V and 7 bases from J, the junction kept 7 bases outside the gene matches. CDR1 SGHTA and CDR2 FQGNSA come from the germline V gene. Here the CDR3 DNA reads TGTGCCAGCAGCCCGACCGACAGGGGCCAGCCCCAGCATTTT. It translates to CASSPTDRGQPQHF.

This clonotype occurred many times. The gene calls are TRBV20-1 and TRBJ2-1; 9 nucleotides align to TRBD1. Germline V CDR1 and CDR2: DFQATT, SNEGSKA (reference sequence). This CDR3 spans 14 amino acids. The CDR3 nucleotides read TGCAGCCAATCGCCGGGACAGGGTCACAATGAGCAGTTCTTC. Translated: CSQSPGQGHNEQFF.

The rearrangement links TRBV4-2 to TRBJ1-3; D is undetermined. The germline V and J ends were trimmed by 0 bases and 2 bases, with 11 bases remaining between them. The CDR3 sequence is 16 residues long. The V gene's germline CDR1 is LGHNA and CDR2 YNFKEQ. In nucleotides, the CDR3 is TGTGCCAGCAGCCAAGATCCATGGACGACTGGAAACACCATATATTTT. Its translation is CASSQDPWTTGNTIYF.

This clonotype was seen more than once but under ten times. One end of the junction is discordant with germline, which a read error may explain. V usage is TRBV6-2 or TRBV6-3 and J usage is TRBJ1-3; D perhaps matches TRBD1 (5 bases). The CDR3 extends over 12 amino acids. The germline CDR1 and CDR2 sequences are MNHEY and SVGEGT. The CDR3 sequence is CASSYGGQITDF. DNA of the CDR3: TGTGCCAGCAGTTACGGGGGTCAAATCACCGATTTT.